The 18 T cell receptor beta chains below all came from one sample that was sequenced in a study of response to subunit inactivated influenza vaccine. From the RT-PCR reads, TCRdb called clonotypes with MiXCR, one entry per CDR3 protein. The top ten hold 11% of the sample, which has approximately 500,000 distinct CDR3 sequences, around 15% seen once. Sequencing used PBMCs from blood, obtained 11 to 12 days after vaccination. These receptors all stem from a middle-aged man who received an inactivated influenza vaccine.

This clonotype was found a few times. V gene TRBV6-1 combines with J gene TRBJ2-7, with TRBD2 matching 12 bases. The CDR3 length is 16 residues. J gave up 6 bases and V 6 bases, and 12 bases lay outside the gene matches. CDR1 is MNHNS, CDR2 SASEGT, per germline. CDR3 nucleotides: TGTGCCAGCAGCCGAGGCCCTAGCGGGAGGGCCTCCGAGCAGTACTTC. Translating it yields CASSRGPSGRASEQYF.

With respect to this clonotype: A read error may be the cause here, since a much bigger clone is one base away. The chain has TRBV4-1 and TRBJ2-5; 7 positions agree with TRBD2. Per the germline V gene, CDR1 is MGHRA and CDR2 is YSYEKL. The CDR3 totals 13 residues. CDR3 residues: CASSQTGGETRYF. CDR3 DNA: TGCGCCAGCAGCCAAACGGGGGGAGAGACCCGGTACTTC.

This clonotype has just a few counts. The CDR3 coding sequence is TGTGCCAGCAGTAGGACAGCCGCTTCCTACGAGCAGTACTTC. This codes for CASSRTAASYEQYF. The chain combines TRBV6-2 or TRBV6-3 with TRBJ2-7, with D perhaps matching TRBD1 (6 bases). Germline V gene lookup returns CDR1 MNHEY and CDR2 SVGEGT. Trimming took off 5 bases at V and 1 base at J, with 12 bases between the two ends. This CDR3 is 14 amino acids long.

This clonotype appeared a few times. This chain uses TRBV7-9 with TRBJ2-3; 9 bases line up with TRBD1. The V segment lost 4 bases and the J segment 1 base; nucleotides outside the gene matches: 9. From germline, CDR1 is SEHNR and CDR2 FQNEAQ (reference sequence). The CDR3 sequence is 17 residues long. The CDR3 DNA reads as TGTGCCAGCAGCTCTCCGATATACAGGGGGCGCACAGATACGCAGTATTTT. It specifies CASSSPIYRGRTDTQYF.

In its sample, this clonotype was seen a few times. The CDR3: CASSKLAGGHTQYF. CDR3 sequence (DNA): TGTGCCAGCAGTAAACTAGCGGGGGGACATACGCAGTATTTT. This chain uses TRBV12-3 or TRBV12-4 with TRBJ2-3; the match to TRBD2 covers 12 bases. The CDR3 is 14 residues long. The junction had 4 bases not matched to a gene; V was cut back by 5 bases and J by 7 bases.

The rearrangement uses TRBV11-2 and TRBJ2-3; 10 nucleotides match TRBD2. Germline V gives CDR1 SGHAT, CDR2 FQNNGV. The CDR3 has 14 amino acids. V lost 5 bases to trimming and J lost 4 bases; unmatched junction nucleotides: 3. Here the CDR3 DNA reads TGTGCCAGCAGCCCAAGCGGGAGGGCAGATACGCAGTATTTT. As protein: CASSPSGRADTQYF.

The chain combines TRBV7-2 with TRBJ2-3; TRBD1 is a possible D gene (5 bases). Germline loops: CDR1 SGHTA, CDR2 FQGNSA. This CDR3 is built from 16 residues. Trimming stripped 2 bases from V and 2 bases from J, with 14 bases between. The CDR3 region is CASSLTPGHFTDTQYF. The CDR3 bases are TGTGCCAGCAGCTTAACCCCTGGACATTTCACAGATACGCAGTATTTT. Using reference TRBV7-2 and TRBJ2-3 for the parts outside the CDR3, the full variable domain is GAGVSQSPSNKVTEKGKDVELRCDPISGHTALYWYRQSLGQGLEFLIYFQGNSAPDKSGLPSDRFSAERTGGSVSTLTIQRTQQEDSAVYLCASSLTPGHFTDTQYFGPGTRLTVL.

The chain is built from TRBV6-1 and TRBJ2-7; 9 bases align to TRBD2. Germline values: CDR1 MNHNS, CDR2 SASEGT. V lost 7 bases, J lost 4 bases, and 8 bases stayed unmatched. The CDR3 runs 14 residues. In nucleotides, the CDR3 is TGTGCCAGCAAACCGGGACTAGCCTTTTACGAGCAGTACTTC. This translates into CASKPGLAFYEQYF.

V usage is TRBV12-3 or TRBV12-4 and J usage is TRBJ1-5; 11 nucleotides match TRBD1. The V gene end was trimmed by 3 bases and the J gene end by 6 bases; junction bases not matched to a gene: 7. This CDR3 region has 16 residues. CDR3 residues: CASSLWGQGVVQPQHF. In nucleotides, the CDR3 is TGTGCCAGCAGTTTGTGGGGACAGGGGGTTGTTCAGCCCCAGCATTTT.

A few counts support this clonotype. The chain has TRBV7-8 and TRBJ2-3; 10 positions match TRBD2. In germline, CDR1 is SGHVS, CDR2 FQNEAQ. This CDR3 contains 16 residues. J lost 8 bases, V lost 5 bases, and 13 bases had no gene match. CDR3 loop: CASSLRTSGYLGTQYF. The CDR3 DNA follows: TGTGCCAGCAGCCTGAGGACTAGCGGCTACTTGGGTACGCAGTATTTT.

The chain links TRBV4-3 to TRBJ2-3, with D uncertain. The CDR3 spans 14 residues. The germline gives CDR1 LGHNA, CDR2 YSLEER. The ends were cut back, 4 bases at V and 3 bases at J, with 11 bases in the middle. CDR3 sequence (DNA): TGCGCCAGCAGCCCTGGAGCCAGGACAGATACGCAGTATTTT. Translation gives CASSPGARTDTQYF.

This clonotype has just a few counts. The gene calls are TRBV20-1 and TRBJ2-3; D might be TRBD2 (5 bases). Trimming pared 0 bases from V and 6 bases from J, leaving 10 bases between. Per germline, CDR1 DFQATT and CDR2 SNEGSKA (reference sequence). The CDR3 totals 13 residues. The CDR3 loop reads CSARDWEWDTQYF. In DNA form, the CDR3 reads TGCAGTGCTAGAGATTGGGAGTGGGATACGCAGTATTTT.

The rearrangement links TRBV9 to TRBJ2-5, with TRBD2 matching over 10 bases. The germline gives CDR1 SGDLS, CDR2 YYNGEE. V shed 0 bases and J 5 bases; nucleotides not matched to a gene: 7. The CDR3 consists of 16 residues. The CDR3 nucleotides are TGTGCCAGCAGCGTAGGTCGAGCGGGAGGGTCGGAGACCCAGTACTTC. Translating gives CASSVGRAGGSETQYF.

The rearrangement links TRBV28 to TRBJ2-7; possibly TRBD1 or TRBD2 for D (5 bases each). The V gene lost 8 bases and the J gene lost 3 bases, with 8 bases spanning the gap. The CDR3 runs to 11 residues. Germline assignment: CDR1 MDHEN and CDR2 SYDVKM. CDR3 coding DNA: TGTGCCAGCGGGGGAGTCTACGAGCAGTACTTC. The encoded protein is CASGGVYEQYF.

This clonotype has ten or more counts. Relative to the germline gene, one junction end is altered; a read error may explain this. The V and J genes are TRBV14 and TRBJ2-5; D is unresolved. This CDR3 is built from 13 residues. Germline values: CDR1 SGHDN, CDR2 FVKESK. The CDR3 region is CASSQGGAETQYF. Written as DNA, the CDR3 is TGTGCCAGCAGTCAAGGTGGTGCGGAGACCCAGTACTTC.

This sequence joins TRBV25-1 and TRBJ1-6, with D possibly TRBD1 on 5 matching bases. This CDR3 is 16 amino acids long. V lost 5 bases and J 4 bases, leaving 15 bases between the germline ends. CDR1 is MGHDK, CDR2 SYGVNS, per germline. This CDR3 is CASSSAGAAYNSPLHF. In DNA form, the CDR3 reads TGTGCCAGCAGTTCTGCTGGGGCTGCTTATAATTCACCCCTCCACTTT.

The rearrangement links TRBV20-1 to TRBJ2-3; unclear D gene. This CDR3 is 15 amino acids long. Germline CDR1 DFQATT, CDR2 SNEGSKA (reference sequence). V lost 0 bases to trimming and J lost 0 bases, with 10 bases between them. The CDR3 DNA sequence: TGCAGTGCTAGAGATCCCAGGCGTAGCACAGATACGCAGTATTTT. It specifies CSARDPRRSTDTQYF.

This clonotype was counted once. The chain joins TRBV7-9 to TRBJ2-5; 8 nucleotides align to TRBD1. Germline-derived CDR1 and CDR2 are SEHNR and FQNEAQ (reference sequence). This CDR3 contains 15 residues. The ends lost 4 bases at V and 4 bases at J; junction bases unmatched: 8. The CDR3 protein is CASSYDPGTGETQYF. CDR3 nucleotides: TGTGCCAGCAGCTACGACCCAGGGACAGGAGAGACCCAGTACTTC.